The entry that follows covers one T cell receptor beta chain sequence. The antigen remains undetermined. TCRdb's table, derived via immunoSEQ multiplex PCR, lists solely in-frame clones and lacks some. The sample has 53,000 or so clones; 75% to 90% are singletons. CTLA-4 blockade using ipilimumab, together with focal radiation, was received by patients with chemo-refractory metastatic non-small-cell lung cancer. This specimen belongs to a study of radiotherapy plus CTLA-4 blockade in lung cancer. Study results and limitations: TCR clones of tumor origin grew in blood after radiotherapy plus ipilimumab.

Per the germline V gene, CDR1 is WSHSY and CDR2 is SAAADI. The CDR3 is 14 amino acids. V lost 6 bases and J lost 4, with 15 bases in between. Sequenced material: peripheral blood, taken from a patient treated with radiotherapy plus ipilimumab. The sequence was collected from a human donor with non-small cell lung cancer that progressed on radiotherapy plus ipilimumab. Some clones in this sample may be carry-over from other donors' samples. This chain connects TRBV10-2 to TRBJ1-2, with D possibly being TRBD1 (6 bases). The CDR3 region is CASRDYGQSYGYTF. DNA for the CDR3: TGCGCCAGCAGGGATTACGGACAGAGCTATGGCTACACCTTC.